Listed below are T cell receptor beta chains from one sample, sequenced in a study of T cell changes during pregnancy in multiple sclerosis. TCRdb's copy holds only in-frame clones and misses some; the assay was immunoSEQ multiplex PCR. The sample holds about 64,000 clones, about 96% seen once. Sequencing was performed on CD8+ T cells from peripheral blood mononuclear cells, taken after pregnancy. These receptors originate from a female donor with multiple sclerosis, enrolled in a pregnancy study. Each CDR3 is given with its conserved first and last residue. D genes are given only for firm matches. Clone size is shown for a subset of rows, as once, few, many or a class of expanded clone.

d_call clone_size j_call v_call cdr3_aa cdr3_nt
TRBD2 NA TRBJ2-7 TRBV7-9 CASSTPPLLAEDYEQYF TGTGCCAGCAGCACACCTCCTCTGCTAGCGGAAGACTACGAGCAGTACTTC
NA NA TRBJ1-2 TRBV15 CATSRDRVGNYGYTF TGTGCCACCAGCAGAGACAGGGTCGGAAACTATGGCTACACCTTC
TRBD2 NA TRBJ2-1 TRBV5-4 CASSLRLTSLPHNEQFF TGTGCCAGCAGCTTGAGATTGACTAGCCTCCCCCACAATGAGCAGTTCTTC
TRBD2 NA TRBJ2-3 TRBV4-3 CASSQDLPSGAGDTQYF TGCGCCAGCAGCCAAGATCTACCTAGCGGGGCGGGAGATACGCAGTATTTT
TRBD1 NA TRBJ2-7 TRBV5-1 CASSLGETGYEQYF TGCGCCAGCAGCTTGGGGGAGACAGGGTACGAGCAGTACTTC
NA NA TRBJ1-4 TRBV9 CASSVDGRQNEKLFF TGTGCCAGCAGCGTAGACGGCAGACAGAATGAAAAACTGTTTTTT
NA NA TRBJ2-7 TRBV27 CASRPTPPGTYEQYF TGTGCCAGCAGACCTACCCCACCAGGGACCTACGAGCAGTACTTC
TRBD2 NA TRBJ2-1 TRBV6-5 CASSYKLLAVNEQFF TGTGCCAGCAGTTACAAATTACTAGCGGTCAATGAGCAGTTCTTC
TRBD2 NA TRBJ2-3 TRBV6-1 CASRATSGSPDTQYF TGTGCCAGCAGAGCGACTAGCGGGAGTCCGGATACGCAGTATTTT
NA NA TRBJ1-4 TRBV6-5 CASSLGGANEKLFF TGTGCCAGCAGTTTAGGGGGGGCTAATGAAAAACTGTTTTTT
NA NA TRBJ1-1 TRBV6-1 CASSLRTANTEAFF TGTGCCAGCAGCCTAAGGACAGCCAACACTGAAGCTTTCTTT
NA NA TRBJ1-5 TRBV2 CASSEFGQIQPQHF TGTGCCAGCAGTGAATTTGGACAGATTCAGCCCCAGCATTTT
TRBD2 NA TRBJ2-1 TRBV4-2 CASSQGLADYNEQFF TGTGCCAGCAGCCAAGGACTAGCGGACTACAATGAGCAGTTCTTC
NA NA TRBJ2-3 TRBV18 CASSPRRTPGGDTQYF TGTGCCAGCTCACCACGACGGACCCCAGGCGGGGATACGCAGTATTTT
NA NA TRBJ2-2 TRBV7-8 CASSHRDITGELFF TGTGCCAGCAGCCACAGGGATATCACCGGGGAGCTGTTTTTT
NA NA TRBJ1-1 TRBV28 CASSSLTTGNTEAFF TGTGCCAGCAGCTCTCTCACGACGGGGAACACTGAAGCTTTCTTT
NA once TRBJ2-7 TRBV5-1 CASMEGGELVEGEQYF TGCGCCAGCATGGAGGGTGGGGAGCTGGTCGAGGGCGAGCAGTACTTC
TRBD1 NA TRBJ1-5 TRBV29-1 CSVAGTGNQPQHF TGCAGCGTTGCTGGGACAGGGAATCAGCCCCAGCATTTT
TRBD1 NA TRBJ2-1 TRBV14 CASSQGQGHNEQFF TGTGCCAGCAGCCAAGGACAGGGTCACAATGAGCAGTTCTTC
NA NA TRBJ2-2 TRBV19 CASSDFTGELFF TGTGCCAGTTCCGACTTCACCGGGGAGCTGTTTTTT
NA NA TRBJ2-7 TRBV5-6 CASSSGTASYEQYF TGTGCCAGCAGCTCCGGGACTGCCTCCTACGAGCAGTACTTC
TRBD2 NA TRBJ2-2 TRBV19 CASSMVAGGTGELFF TGTGCCAGTAGTATGGTAGCGGGAGGCACCGGGGAGCTGTTTTTT
TRBD1 once TRBJ2-7 TRBV27 CASSSTGAEQYF TGTGCCAGCAGTTCGACAGGGGCCGAGCAGTACTTC
NA NA TRBJ2-3 TRBV2 CASSFEGTYSTDTQYF TGTGCCAGCAGTTTCGAAGGGACATATAGCACAGATACGCAGTATTTT
TRBD2 NA TRBJ2-7 TRBV28 CASSIRTSDLYEQYF TGTGCCAGCAGTATCCGGACTAGCGACTTATACGAGCAGTACTTC
TRBD1 NA TRBJ2-5 TRBV28 CASRHRPGQGSQETQYF TGTGCCAGCAGGCACCGTCCGGGACAGGGCAGTCAAGAGACCCAGTACTTC
NA NA TRBJ2-7 TRBV5-4 CASSSGVAYEQYF TGTGCCAGCAGCTCGGGGGTCGCCTACGAGCAGTACTTC
NA NA TRBJ2-1 TRBV15 CATSSQEDVYNEQFF TGTGCCACCAGCAGTCAGGAGGATGTCTACAATGAGCAGTTCTTC
NA NA TRBJ2-7 TRBV4-2 CASSQVPGSEQYF TGTGCCAGCAGCCAAGTCCCGGGGAGCGAGCAGTACTTC
NA NA TRBJ2-1 TRBV5-8 CASSLAGGAYNEQFF TGTGCCAGCAGCTTGGCCGGCGGCGCCTACAATGAGCAGTTCTTC
TRBD1 NA TRBJ2-6 TRBV28 CASSLRGQAGVLTF TGTGCCAGCAGTTTACGCGGACAGGCGGGCGTCCTGACTTTC
NA once TRBJ2-5 TRBV9 CASSGRGLQETQYF TGTGCCAGCAGCGGGCGGGGATTACAAGAGACCCAGTACTTC
NA NA TRBJ2-3 TRBV27 CASSPSADTQYF TGTGCCAGCAGTCCCTCGGCAGATACGCAGTATTTT
NA once TRBJ2-7 TRBV28 CASSPRHRGEQYF TGTGCCAGCAGTCCTCGACACCGGGGAGAGCAGTACTTC
NA NA TRBJ2-1 TRBV29-1 CSVEANGGLTGQFF TGCAGCGTTGAAGCGAACGGGGGGCTCACAGGGCAGTTCTTC
NA NA TRBJ1-1 TRBV4-1 CASSYSGAEAFF TGCGCCAGCAGCTATTCAGGGGCTGAAGCTTTCTTT
TRBD1 few TRBJ1-1 TRBV28 CASSWTGSTEAFF TGTGCCAGCAGTTGGACAGGGAGCACTGAAGCTTTCTTT
TRBD2 NA TRBJ2-1 TRBV11-2 CASSSSAGANNEQFF TGTGCCAGCAGCTCCTCAGCGGGAGCTAACAATGAGCAGTTCTTC
TRBD2 once TRBJ2-3 TRBV9 CASSVGGRSTDTQYF TGTGCCAGCAGCGTAGGCGGGAGGTCGACAGATACGCAGTATTTT
TRBD1 NA TRBJ1-3 TRBV28 CASSLRTGEVGNTIYF TGTGCCAGCAGCCTCCGGACAGGGGAAGTTGGAAACACCATATATTTT
NA NA TRBJ2-5 TRBV5-1 CASSLASAAQETQYF TGCGCCAGCAGCTTGGCATCGGCGGCCCAAGAGACCCAGTACTTC
NA few TRBJ1-1 TRBV27 CASSQTVNTEAFF TGTGCCAGCAGCCAGACAGTGAACACTGAAGCTTTCTTT
NA NA TRBJ1-5 TRBV27 CASSLGGYNQPQHF TGTGCCAGCAGTTTAGGGGGCTACAATCAGCCCCAGCATTTT
TRBD1 once TRBJ2-1 TRBV30 CAWSGGQGLNEQFF TGTGCCTGGAGTGGAGGACAGGGGTTGAATGAGCAGTTCTTC